This TCR beta chain was observed in a study of human T cells and chemical hapten exposure (dated by TCRdb to the early 2020s). Concerning the study at large: For sensitization, 2% DPC in acetone was applied to a 2 cm by 2 cm area of upper inner arm skin. Libraries were pooled for sequencing, and per-sample TCR yields varied mainly because of small differences in library volumes within the pool. Peripheral blood TCR repertoire changes were tracked in vivo in alopecia patients during primary and secondary sensitization to the hapten diphenylcyclopropenone (DPC). Most of the patients in the cohort were female, and the cohort covered alopecia areata with under or over 50% scalp involvement, alopecia totalis and alopecia universalis. Patch testing on the upper back used Finn chambers containing 0.01% DPC, with scoring done after 6 days according to International Contact Dermatitis Research Group standards. Patients additionally received weekly therapeutic DPC doses to the scalp throughout the roughly 25-week study period. Blood for TCR sequencing was provided by twenty-nine alopecia patients at one to four time points (pre-sensitization, 2, 6 and 24 weeks). Blood was sampled from patients pre-sensitization (week 0) and at 2, 6 and about 24 weeks after DPC sensitization. Broad study findings and their caveats: Repeated subsampling changed both the strength of the expansion versus patch-test correlation and the threshold at which the correlation became significant. A positive correlation was found between the number of PT1 expanded TCRs and patch test score, with significance reached at thresholds 8, 16 and 32 but not 4. Alopecia, a presumed autoimmune disease, was present in all patients, so the immune response of the patients might differ from that of healthy individuals. DPC sensitization did not change how many TCRs were above 1 in 1000 frequency, and no evidence was found of alterations in global repertoire structure. Compared with pre-sensitization or healthy control sets, expanded TCRs formed significantly more large CDR3 similarity clusters, which is consistent with antigen-driven responses.

Interpreted using the paper, the time point label stands for: pre-sensitization, week 0. According to the study, the label for this sample's treatment or condition signals: therapeutic diphenylcyclopropenone sensitization with weekly scalp DPC. At every patch-test visit, the blood draw took place before the patch test was put on. To be eligible, patients had to be aged 18 to 70, diagnosed with alopecia and judged suitable for DPC therapy, while pregnant patients were excluded. Total RNA was isolated from unfractionated whole blood collected in Tempus Blood RNA tubes. The CDR3 sequence holds 13 residues, the cysteine and phenylalanine included. Only CDR3 DNA remains: 39 bases, in frame from the first base. CDR1 and CDR2 are read off the germline V gene as MGHRA and YSYEKL. The junction shows trimming of 3 bases on V and 5 bases on J, plus 8 bases between the germline ends. Details on this clonotype: Its antigen has not been determined. It has no much larger one-base neighbor in the sample; base qualities were not kept.

The library was generated by RACE. TCRdb lists the instrument as NextSeq 500. During library preparation, unique molecular identifiers were attached to individual cDNA molecules so that TCRs could be counted in a quantitative, reproducible way. Both TCR alpha and TCR beta chains were sequenced from each blood RNA sample. The original methods were these. Samples had a median of roughly 98,000 TCRs, with a range from about 23,224 to 750,000. V, J and CDR3 annotation of the TCR reads was carried out using the Decombinator software suite. To make PS versus PT1 abundance plots, every sample was subsampled to the same number of TCRs (28,000). Expanded TCRs were defined as absent before sensitization and observed at least eight times at the 2-week time point. The public reads were run again by TCRdb, first through fastp at Q25 and then through MiXCR, and only productive beta chains were kept. Merged by CDR3 protein, the rows form single entries marked with the most common genes and DNA. TCRdb, not the original authors, processed these V and J calls. The sample table records approximately 260,000 distinct CDR3 sequences; about 9% of these occur just once. Of the sample, 2.3% falls within the top ten clones.

This TCR was sampled from a woman in her forties with alopecia areata. Some clones in this sample may be carry-over from other donors' samples. Specimen: whole blood, collected in connection with sensitization to the hapten diphenylcyclopropenone (DPC). The receptor chain draws on TRBV4-1 and TRBJ2-1, with the D gene too uncertain to name. The sequence in DNA is TGCGCCAGCAGCCAGTTCGGAAACAATGAGCAGTTCTTC. Its translation is CASSQFGNNEQFF.